A single sample is the source of the 13 T cell receptor beta chains below, sequenced in a study of patients and donors after allogeneic stem cell transplantation (dated by TCRdb to 2018 to 2020). Libraries came from RT-PCR. Sequencing took place on a NextSeq 550. TCRdb's own reprocessing of the public reads used fastp at Q25 and MiXCR and kept productive beta chains. When rows share a CDR3 protein, they turn into one entry using the most common DNA and genes. The sample table lists about a million distinct CDR3 sequences, approximately 19% of them with a count of one. Roughly 6% of the sample is in the top ten clones. Sequencing used blood, either unsorted or a sorted T cell fraction (not recorded which). These receptors all stem from a human donor who was either an allogeneic HSCT recipient or a stem cell or donor lymphocyte infusion donor (not recorded which). It is not recorded whose cells these are; they may come from a transplant donor.

The V and J genes are TRBV7-3 and TRBJ2-2; 8 bases map to TRBD2. The CDR3 extends over 16 amino acids. The V gene end was trimmed by 1 base and the J gene end by 5 bases; junction bases not matched to a gene: 6. The germline gives CDR1 SGHTA, CDR2 FQGTGA. The CDR3 sequence is CASSLKGPSGTGELFF. In nucleotides, the CDR3 is TGTGCCAGCAGCTTAAAAGGGCCTAGCGGGACCGGGGAGCTGTTTTTT.

V and J are TRBV24-1 and TRBJ2-2; 7 bases match TRBD1. The germline CDR1 and CDR2 sequences are KGHDR and SFDVKD. V dropped 6 bases and J dropped 4; count of bases not matched to a gene: 7. CDR3 length equals 15 residues. CDR3 nucleotides: TGTGCCACCAGTCATTCACAGGGGATCACCGGGGAGCTGTTTTTT. It is translated as CATSHSQGITGELFF.

CDR3 nucleotide sequence: TGTGCCAGCAGCGCACAGGACTACCTCACCGGGGAGCTGTTTTTT. Protein sequence: CASSAQDYLTGELFF. The chain links TRBV7-2 to TRBJ2-2; a possible D gene is TRBD2 (6 bases). V was cut by 5 bases and J by 4 bases, with 14 bases left in between. Germline CDR1 SGHTA, CDR2 FQGNSA. The CDR3 sequence is 15 residues long. The whole variable domain, filled in from reference TRBV7-2 and TRBJ2-2, reads GAGVSQSPSNKVTEKGKDVELRCDPISGHTALYWYRQSLGQGLEFLIYFQGNSAPDKSGLPSDRFSAERTGGSVSTLTIQRTQQEDSAVYLCASSAQDYLTGELFFGEGSRLTVL.

This clonotype was seen many times. The genes are TRBV4-3 and TRBJ1-6, with a tentative D call TRBD1 (5 bases). V lost 0 bases to trimming and J lost 7 bases, with 10 bases between them. Germline CDR1 LGHNA, CDR2 YSLEER. The CDR3 spans 15 residues. The DNA for the CDR3 is TGCGCCAGCAGCCAAGATAGGCGGGGGAATTCACCCCTCCACTTT. Amino acids: CASSQDRRGNSPLHF.

The J gene is TRBJ2-3, the V gene TRBV5-5, with D unresolved. The CDR3 extends over 12 amino acids. Germline CDR1 reads SGHKS; CDR2 reads YYEKEE (reference sequence). V lost 5 bases and J 6 bases, leaving 10 bases between the germline ends. The CDR3 coding sequence is TGTGCCAGCAGTTTCCCCCTCGATACGCAGTATTTT. Protein product: CASSFPLDTQYF. Full variable domain (missing parts from reference TRBV5-5 and TRBJ2-3): DAGVTQSPTHLIKTRGQQVTLRCSPISGHKSVSWYQQVLGQGPQFIFQYYEKEERGRGNFPDRFSARQFPNYSSELNVNALLLGDSALYLCASSFPLDTQYFGPGTRLTVL.

This chain links TRBV24-1 with TRBJ2-2; either TRBD1 or TRBD2 may supply D (5 bases each). The germline V gene has CDR1 KGHDR and CDR2 SFDVKD. The length of the CDR3 is 15 residues. With 6 bases removed from V and 3 bases from J, the gap between germline ends came to 13 bases. As DNA, the CDR3 is TGTGCCACCAGTCCGTGGGGGTTCGACACCGGGGAGCTGTTTTTT. The encoded protein is CATSPWGFDTGELFF.

The chain has TRBV20-1 and TRBJ1-2; maybe TRBD1 (5 bases). V was clipped by 3 bases and J by 6 bases, with 17 bases between them. The CDR3 has 14 amino acids. From germline, CDR1 is DFQATT and CDR2 SNEGSKA (reference sequence). CDR3 loop: CSARYRSGSNGYTF. The CDR3 DNA follows: TGCAGTGCTAGGTACAGGTCGGGATCCAATGGCTACACCTTC.

V gene TRBV12-3 or TRBV12-4 combines with J gene TRBJ1-4; 7 nucleotides agree with TRBD1. With V trimmed by 3 bases and J by 5 bases, 15 bases remained unmatched. The CDR3 covers 18 residues. The CDR3: CASSFRLTQGPLNEKLFF. DNA of the CDR3: TGTGCCAGCAGTTTCCGCCTTACACAGGGGCCCCTAAATGAAAAACTGTTTTTT.

Only a few counts were recorded for this clonotype. The CDR3 DNA follows: TGTGCCAGCAGCCCCGGGGAGGCCCTCTGGGAAGAGCAGTTCTTC. Its translation is CASSPGEALWEEQFF. This chain links TRBV7-3 with TRBJ2-1, with D possibly matching TRBD2 (6 bases). This CDR3 has 15 residues. Germline V gene sequence: CDR1 SGHTA, CDR2 FQGTGA. V shed 5 bases and J shed 10 bases, with 21 bases lying between them.

There are a few counts of this clonotype. The chain combines TRBV29-1 with TRBJ2-1, with D maybe TRBD1 (6 bases). The CDR3 has 12 residues. Germline CDR1 reads SQVTM; CDR2 reads ANQGSEA. V lost 7 bases to trimming and J lost 4 bases, with 11 bases between them. The CDR3 DNA sequence: TGCAGCGCCGGGACAAGATACAATGAGCAGTTCTTC. Residues: CSAGTRYNEQFF.

This clonotype was picked up a small number of times. This sequence joins TRBV7-8 and TRBJ1-1, with TRBD1 as a possible D gene (5 bases). Germline V lookup: CDR1 SGHVS, CDR2 FQNEAQ. The CDR3 extends over 17 amino acids. Trimming stripped 4 bases from V and 0 bases from J, with 18 bases between. This chain's CDR3 is CASSYPSRGHLNTEAFF. The CDR3 DNA follows: TGTGCCAGCAGCTACCCGAGCCGAGGACACCTGAACACTGAAGCTTTCTTT.

This clonotype appeared a few times. The V call is TRBV29-1, the J call TRBJ2-5, with 9 bases fitting TRBD2. This CDR3 region has 14 residues. The germline CDR1 and CDR2 sequences are SQVTM and ANQGSEA. V shed 4 bases, J shed 5 bases, and the junction held 8 bases outside the gene matches. CDR3 sequence: CSVAISGSVETQYF. The CDR3 nucleotides are TGCAGCGTTGCGATTAGCGGGAGTGTCGAGACCCAGTACTTC.

This sequence joins TRBV11-2 and TRBJ1-1; tentative D call: TRBD1 (5 bases). The germline CDR1 and CDR2 sequences are SGHAT and FQNNGV. This CDR3 spans 14 amino acids. V dropped 4 bases and J dropped 5 bases, with 14 bases sitting between them. The CDR3 bases are TGTGCCAGCAGCTCCCGGTTAGGGGAGACTGAAGCTTTCTTT. Encoded protein: CASSSRLGETEAFF.